The next 32 T cell receptor beta chains were all read from a single sample in a study of blood T cell repertoires in COVID-19. TCRdb's table, derived via immunoSEQ multiplex PCR, lists solely in-frame clones and lacks some. Of some 220,000 clones listed, about nine tenths are singletons. Sequenced input: PBMCs or T cells enriched from blood (not recorded which). These receptors were collected from a woman in her 30s who had recovered from COVID-19.

The chain recombines TRBV11-2 with TRBJ1-6; 8 positions match TRBD1. The germline V gene encodes CDR1 SGHAT and CDR2 FQNNGV. J gave up 8 bases and V 0 bases, and 3 bases lay outside the gene matches. The CDR3 runs 15 residues. The CDR3 nucleotides are TGTGCCAGCAGCTTAGAGTCCAGGGGGCATTCACCCCTCCACTTT. Its translation is CASSLESRGHSPLHF.

The rearrangement links TRBV3-1 (or the pseudogene TRBV3-2) to TRBJ2-7; 9 bases align to TRBD1. The CDR3 length is 19 residues. The trim removed 4 bases at V and 0 bases at J, leaving 16 bases unmatched. Germline assignment: CDR1 LGHDT and CDR2 YNNKEL (reference sequence). The chain's CDR3 is CASSPRRTGDSHSSYEQYF. The CDR3 coding sequence is TGTGCCAGCAGCCCGAGAAGGACAGGGGATAGCCATAGCTCCTACGAGCAGTACTTC.

The J gene is TRBJ2-5, the V gene TRBV4-2; 9 bases fit TRBD2. Germline CDR1 reads LGHNA; CDR2 reads YNFKEQ. V dropped 1 base and J dropped 5; count of bases not matched to a gene: 8. The CDR3 loop spans 16 amino acids. DNA for the CDR3: TGTGCCAGCAGCCAAGGGAGAGCGGGGGGCGGCGAGACCCAGTACTTC. It codes for CASSQGRAGGGETQYF.

The chain links TRBV2 to TRBJ1-1; TRBD1 matches at 7 bases. The CDR3 runs to 14 residues. Trimming removed 6 bases from V and 0 bases from J; junction bases left unmatched: 4. Per germline, CDR1 SNHLY and CDR2 FYNNEI. The CDR3 spells CASRDRRMNTEAFF. The CDR3 DNA is TGTGCCAGCAGGGACAGGCGTATGAACACTGAAGCTTTCTTT.

This chain joins TRBV2 and TRBJ2-2, with 7 nucleotides matching TRBD1. The CDR3 loop spans 14 amino acids. The V and J ends lost 7 bases and 7 bases, in that order; junction bases with no gene match: 9. CDR1 and CDR2 (germline): SNHLY, FYNNEI. This CDR3 is CASTEIQGNGELFF. The CDR3, as DNA: TGTGCCAGCACCGAAATACAGGGGAACGGGGAGCTGTTTTTT.

The CDR3 sequence is CASNRGVNEQFF. The CDR3 DNA reads TGTGCCAGTAACAGGGGGGTCAATGAGCAGTTCTTC. This chain connects TRBV2 to TRBJ2-1; 8 nucleotides align to TRBD1. V was pared by 9 bases and J by 6 bases, with 4 bases of the junction left unmatched. This CDR3 spans 12 amino acids. From germline, CDR1 is SNHLY and CDR2 FYNNEI.

The chain recombines TRBV5-1 with TRBJ2-1; 8 bases match TRBD2. This CDR3 region has 17 residues. The trim removed 2 bases at V and 4 bases at J, leaving 11 bases unmatched. CDR1 SGHRS and CDR2 YFSETQ come from the germline V gene. The CDR3 is CASSLLSQAGGYNEQFF. Here the CDR3 DNA reads TGCGCCAGCAGCTTACTTTCTCAGGCGGGGGGTTACAATGAGCAGTTCTTC.

The V and J genes are TRBV11-2 and TRBJ2-1; 14 positions match TRBD2. Germline lookup yields CDR1 SGHAT and CDR2 FQNNGV. The CDR3 loop spans 17 amino acids. The junction had 9 bases not matched to a gene; V was cut back by 5 bases and J by 6 bases. CDR3 DNA: TGTGCCAGCAGCCCGACTAGCGGGGGGGCCCCGGGCAATGAGCAGTTCTTC. Amino acids: CASSPTSGGAPGNEQFF. Complete variable domain (other parts from reference TRBV11-2 and TRBJ2-1): EAGVAQSPRYKIIEKRQSVAFWCNPISGHATLYWYQQILGQGPKLLIQFQNNGVVDDSQLPKDRFSAERLKGVDSTLKIQPAKLEDSAVYLCASSPTSGGAPGNEQFFGPGTRLTVL.

The chain carries TRBV6-2 or TRBV6-3 and TRBJ1-4; D is unresolved. CDR1 and CDR2 (germline): MNHEY, SVGEGT. With 2 bases removed from V and 8 bases from J, the gap between germline ends came to 15 bases. CDR3 length: 15 amino acids. CDR3 DNA sequence: TGTGCCAGCAGTTACGAGGCGGAACTAAGCGAAAAACTGTTTTTT. Translating gives CASSYEAELSEKLFF.

This clone showed up just once. This sequence joins TRBV9 and TRBJ2-7, with 7 positions matching TRBD1. CDR1 is SGDLS, CDR2 YYNGEE, per germline. The CDR3 is 14 amino acids. The ends lost 0 bases at V and 4 bases at J; junction bases unmatched: 4. In DNA, the CDR3 is TGTGCCAGCAGCGTAGGAGGGACAGATTACGAGCAGTACTTC. This sequence encodes CASSVGGTDYEQYF.

The V and J genes are TRBV9 and TRBJ1-2, with D unresolved. V was clipped by 0 bases and J by 7 bases, with 16 bases between them. The CDR3 is made up of 15 amino acids. The V gene's germline CDR1 is SGDLS and CDR2 YYNGEE. The CDR3: CASSVVEQIVSGYTF. As DNA, the CDR3 is TGTGCCAGCAGCGTAGTGGAACAGATAGTTAGTGGCTACACCTTC.

This clone was seen only a few times. The V gene is TRBV9, the J gene TRBJ1-3, with 7 nucleotides matching TRBD1. The V and J ends lost 3 bases and 3 bases, in that order; junction bases with no gene match: 6. Germline values: CDR1 SGDLS, CDR2 YYNGEE. The CDR3 length is 15 residues. The CDR3 spells CASSEQGMGGNTIYF. CDR3 DNA sequence: TGTGCCAGCAGCGAACAGGGGATGGGTGGAAACACCATATATTTT.

V is TRBV12-2 and J is TRBJ1-3; the D call of TRBD1 is as the table states it, not checked on the DNA. TRBV12-2 is described as a pseudogene. This CDR3 has 17 amino acids. The CDR3, as DNA: TGTGCAAGTCGCCGACACCGACCCAGTTTGTGCAGAAACACCATATATTTT. This sequence encodes CASRRHRPSLCRNTIYF.

The chain carries TRBV5-1 and TRBJ2-2; 7 bases are a match to TRBD2. V shed 0 bases, J shed 5 bases, and the junction held 4 bases outside the gene matches. The CDR3 extends over 15 amino acids. CDR1 and CDR2 (germline): SGHRS, YFSETQ. CDR3 bases: TGCGCCAGCAGCTTGGCCCAGGGAGGGACCGGGGAGCTGTTTTTT. It translates to CASSLAQGGTGELFF.

The chain carries TRBV9 and TRBJ1-2; D might be TRBD1 (6 bases). V was trimmed by 3 bases and J by 8 bases, leaving 8 bases between them. Germline V CDR1 and CDR2: SGDLS, YYNGEE. CDR3 length: 11 amino acids. CDR3 region: CASSDRVGYTF. The CDR3 DNA follows: TGTGCCAGCAGCGACAGGGTAGGCTACACCTTC.

This chain joins TRBV27 and TRBJ1-2; weak D call: TRBD1 (5 bases). V was cut by 1 base and J by 8 bases, with 14 bases left in between. The germline V gene encodes CDR1 MNHEY and CDR2 SMNVEV (reference sequence). The CDR3 extends over 14 amino acids. The chain's CDR3 is CASSLLGQQEGYTF. The CDR3 nucleotides read TGTGCCAGCAGTTTATTGGGGCAGCAGGAGGGCTACACCTTC.

This clone was detected once. The chain is built from TRBV7-9 and TRBJ1-1, with a weak D call TRBD1 (5 bases). CDR3 size: 14 residues. Trimming took 7 bases from V and 5 from J, leaving 17 bases between them. The germline CDR1 and CDR2 sequences are SEHNR and FQNEAQ (reference sequence). CDR3 protein: CASTLGGGVTEAFF. The CDR3 coding sequence is TGTGCCAGCACTCTAGGCGGGGGAGTTACTGAAGCTTTCTTT.

The chain is built from TRBV14 and TRBJ2-3, with TRBD2 matching 8 bases. This CDR3 has 16 amino acids. The junction had 10 bases not matched to a gene; V was cut back by 4 bases and J by 4 bases. Germline lookup yields CDR1 SGHDN and CDR2 FVKESK. The CDR3 DNA is TGTGCCAGCAGCCCTCGGGGGAGCGGGGGCGCAGATACGCAGTATTTT. The encoded protein is CASSPRGSGGADTQYF.

This sequence joins TRBV25-1 and TRBJ1-1; D is perhaps TRBD1 (5 bases). The CDR3 has 13 residues. Germline assignment: CDR1 MGHDK and CDR2 SYGVNS. Deletions cut 6 bases from V and 2 bases from J, with 10 bases between. The CDR3 spells CASRTVLNTEAFF. The CDR3 DNA reads TGTGCCAGCAGGACAGTCTTAAACACTGAAGCTTTCTTT.

The genes are TRBV7-9 and TRBJ1-4; TRBD1 is a possible D gene (5 bases). The CDR3 has 13 residues. Germline CDR1 reads SEHNR; CDR2 reads FQNEAQ (reference sequence). V lost 3 bases to trimming and J lost 7 bases, with 9 bases between them. The CDR3 spells CASSLRDLEKLFF. In DNA form, the CDR3 reads TGTGCCAGCAGCTTGCGGGACCTTGAAAAACTGTTTTTT.

V gene TRBV11-1 combines with J gene TRBJ1-4; the D is unclear. The CDR3 totals 15 residues. The V gene's germline CDR1 is SGHAT and CDR2 FQDESV (reference sequence). V gave up 2 bases and J gave up 3 bases, with 10 bases separating them. CDR3 amino acids: CASSLRSVPNEKLFF. CDR3 bases: TGTGCCAGCAGCTTAAGATCGGTCCCTAATGAAAAACTGTTTTTT.

The chain couples TRBV19 to TRBJ1-1; 7 nucleotides align to TRBD1. With V trimmed by 6 bases and J by 8 bases, 15 bases remained unmatched. Germline V lookup: CDR1 LNHDA, CDR2 SQIVND (reference sequence). CDR3 length: 15 amino acids. CDR3 DNA sequence: TGTGCCAGTAGATTGAAGGACCAAGGGGGCCGGGAAGCTTTCTTT. Translated, it gives CASRLKDQGGREAFF.

The J gene is TRBJ2-5, the V gene TRBV5-1; D is uncertain. This CDR3 has 15 residues. Germline V gene data show CDR1 as SGHRS and CDR2 as YFSETQ. The V and J ends lost 1 base and 2 bases respectively, with 12 bases between them. CDR3 coding DNA: TGCGCCAGCAGCTTGCATCCGGAGACGCAAGAGACCCAGTACTTC. This gives the protein CASSLHPETQETQYF. The full variable domain, its missing parts supplied by reference TRBV5-1 and TRBJ2-5, is KAGVTQTPRYLIKTRGQQVTLSCSPISGHRSVSWYQQTPGQGLQFLFEYFSETQRNKGNFPGRFSGRQFSNSRSEMNVSTLELGDSALYLCASSLHPETQETQYFGPGTRLLVL.

J is TRBJ1-2 and V is TRBV4-2; TRBD1 matches at 7 bases. The trim removed 5 bases at V and 6 bases at J, leaving 12 bases unmatched. The CDR3 has 15 residues. Germline assignment: CDR1 LGHNA and CDR2 YNFKEQ. The CDR3, as DNA: TGTGCCAGCAGCTTACGGACAGGAGGCATCGATGGCTACACCTTC. Residues: CASSLRTGGIDGYTF.

The rearrangement uses TRBV12-5 and TRBJ2-1; D uncertain. The germline V gene has CDR1 LGHNT and CDR2 FRNRAP. The CDR3 has 13 residues. Trimming pared 2 bases from V and 4 bases from J, leaving 6 bases between. The DNA of the CDR3 is TGTGCTAGTGGTTTGACACCTTACAATGAGCAGTTCTTC. This encodes CASGLTPYNEQFF.

The rearrangement uses TRBV19 and TRBJ2-3; 8 bases are a match to TRBD1. V was pared by 5 bases and J by 0 bases, with 16 bases of the junction left unmatched. The CDR3 consists of 19 residues. Germline CDR1 reads LNHDA; CDR2 reads SQIVND (reference sequence). The CDR3 sequence: CASSPRQGRLVFSTDTQYF. CDR3 sequence (DNA): TGTGCCAGTAGTCCCCGACAGGGGCGTCTCGTCTTTAGCACAGATACGCAGTATTTT.

The rearrangement links TRBV9 to TRBJ2-3; D perhaps matches TRBD1 (6 bases). The CDR3 has 16 amino acids. The ends were cut back, 5 bases at V and 0 bases at J, with 16 bases in the middle. CDR1 SGDLS and CDR2 YYNGEE come from the germline V gene. CDR3 bases: TGTGCCAGCAGTTACACAGGGTCTGCTAGCACAGATACGCAGTATTTT. It is translated as CASSYTGSASTDTQYF.

The chain employs TRBV19 and TRBJ2-1; TRBD1 agrees at 9 bases. Per germline, CDR1 LNHDA and CDR2 SQIVND (reference sequence). Trimming cost V 6 bases and J 10 bases; bases outside gene matches: 7. The length of the CDR3 is 13 residues. CDR3 sequence: CASRGTGLKEQFF. The CDR3 nucleotides read TGTGCCAGTAGGGGGACAGGGCTGAAGGAGCAGTTCTTC.

The V and J genes are TRBV19 and TRBJ2-2, with D uncertain. The CDR3 spans 14 residues. V dropped 6 bases and J dropped 0 bases, with 8 bases sitting between them. In germline, CDR1 is LNHDA, CDR2 SQIVND (reference sequence). The CDR3 protein is CASSFSPNTGELFF. CDR3 DNA sequence: TGTGCCAGTAGCTTTTCCCCGAACACCGGGGAGCTGTTTTTT.

This chain joins TRBV4-1 and TRBJ1-4, with no clear D. V lost 1 base and J 5 bases, leaving 20 bases between the germline ends. Germline V gene lookup returns CDR1 MGHRA and CDR2 YSYEKL. This CDR3 contains 18 residues. The CDR3 nucleotides are TGCGCCAGCAGCCAAGCTCTAAGGCGGGTAAAAAGAAATGAAAAACTGTTTTTT. Translating gives CASSQALRRVKRNEKLFF.

The chain combines TRBV5-1 with TRBJ1-5; no reliable D call. V was cut by 2 bases and J by 5 bases, with 8 bases left in between. This CDR3 is 13 amino acids long. The germline V gene encodes CDR1 SGHRS and CDR2 YFSETQ. CDR3 loop: CASSLVADQPQHF. The CDR3 bases are TGCGCCAGCAGCTTAGTGGCGGATCAGCCCCAGCATTTT.

Here the CDR3 DNA reads TGTGCCAGCAGCCAAGATCGAGCGGCCACCTTC. Translated: CASSQDRAATF. The V and J genes are TRBV3-1 (or the pseudogene TRBV3-2) and TRBJ1-2; no reliable D call. Germline CDR1 is LGHDT and CDR2 is YNNKEL (reference sequence). This CDR3 comprises 11 residues. Deletions cut 0 bases from V and 13 bases from J, with 9 bases between.